The TCR beta chain described here comes from a study of cytomegalovirus exposure and HLA in healthy donors. This CDR3 has 16 amino acids. Per germline, CDR1 LNHDA and CDR2 SQIVND (reference sequence). J was trimmed by 10 bases and V by 2 bases; bases with no gene match: 13. Vbeta (60) and Jbeta (13) primers were used in the PCR. Only in-frame clones appear in the TCRdb table, and some are missing; sequencing was by immunoSEQ multiplex PCR. The table for this sample gives 30,000 to 40,000 clones. The specimen was PBMCs. The source is a man aged 35-49 years in good health and CMV-seropositive. This rearrangement joins TRBV19 to TRBJ2-1; 8 positions agree with TRBD2. CDR3 coding DNA: TGTGCCAGTAGTATACGCCCTACAGCGGGAGTCAGAGAGCAGTTCTTC. Protein product: CASSIRPTAGVREQFF.